This T cell receptor beta chain comes out of a study of T cells in tumors after PD-1 blockade. Across the whole study: Excluded were patients with checkpoint blockade, immunosuppressants, or radiotherapy or other anti-cancer therapy within 4 weeks.

Clones were sequenced by immunoSEQ multiplex PCR, and TCRdb holds only the in-frame ones, with some missing. This repertoire shows more than 50,000 clones, around 67% found once; its top ten account for about 4.4%. V lost 2 bases and J lost 8; bases outside the gene matches: 7. CDR1 is MRHNA, CDR2 SNTAGT, per germline. The CDR3 loop spans 15 amino acids. The sequence derives from a human donor with basal cell carcinoma. The J gene is TRBJ2-1, the V gene TRBV6-4; 9 bases align to TRBD2. This specimen was PBMCs, taken after anti-PD-1 treatment. CDR3 sequence: CASSDVAGGLDEQFF. The CDR3 DNA is TGTGCCAGCAGTGACGTGGCGGGGGGGTTGGATGAGCAGTTCTTC.